These T cell receptor beta chains were read from a single sample in a study of CD8 T cells in ankylosing spondylitis. MiXCR, applied by TCRdb to the 5' RACE reads, yields one record per CDR3 protein. The sample records some 700,000 distinct CDR3 sequences, roughly 19% being singletons. The sequencing input was blood, either unsorted or a sorted T cell fraction (not recorded which). These receptors originate from a male donor with ankylosing spondylitis. Each CDR3 is given with its conserved first and last residue. The order of the fields is CDR3 protein, CDR3 DNA, D gene, V gene, J gene, clone size. D genes are given only for firm matches. Only some rows state a clone size, as once, few, many or a class for expanded clones.

CDR3 protein: CASSLDRFYGYTF; CDR3 DNA: TGTGCCAGCAGCTTGGATAGGTTCTATGGCTACACCTTC; D gene: NA; V gene: TRBV5-4; J gene: TRBJ1-2; clone size: few
CDR3 protein: CASSMTGNEQYF; CDR3 DNA: TGCGCCAGCAGCATGACAGGGAACGAGCAGTACTTC; D gene: TRBD1; V gene: TRBV5-1; J gene: TRBJ2-7; clone size: NA
CDR3 protein: CSVAGSEHIAQYF; CDR3 DNA: TGCAGCGTTGCAGGGTCGGAGCACATTGCGCAGTATTTT; D gene: NA; V gene: TRBV29-1; J gene: TRBJ2-3; clone size: NA
CDR3 protein: CASSSRGLEETQYF; CDR3 DNA: TGTGCCAGCAGCTCCCGGGGGTTGGAAGAGACCCAGTACTTC; D gene: NA; V gene: TRBV7-9; J gene: TRBJ2-5; clone size: few
CDR3 protein: CASSFEEGHEQYF; CDR3 DNA: TGTGCCAGCAGCTTTGAGGAAGGTCACGAGCAGTACTTC; D gene: NA; V gene: TRBV7-9; J gene: TRBJ2-7; clone size: few
CDR3 protein: CASAPPGAGGFYGYTF; CDR3 DNA: TGTGCCAGCGCCCCCCCCGGGGCAGGGGGCTTCTATGGCTACACCTTC; D gene: TRBD1; V gene: TRBV27; J gene: TRBJ1-2; clone size: few
CDR3 protein: CGASPTGGGSYGYTF; CDR3 DNA: TGCGGTGCTTCTCCGACAGGGGGAGGTAGCTATGGCTACACCTTC; D gene: TRBD1; V gene: TRBV20-1; J gene: TRBJ1-2; clone size: NA
CDR3 protein: CASSLRPWDEQYF; CDR3 DNA: TGTGCCAGCAGTTTACGGCCCTGGGACGAGCAGTACTTC; D gene: NA; V gene: TRBV12-3/TRBV12-4; J gene: TRBJ2-7; clone size: NA
CDR3 protein: CASSFRDPGQGLFF; CDR3 DNA: TGTGCCAGCAGCTTCCGAGACCCCGGCCAGGGGCTGTTTTTT; D gene: NA; V gene: TRBV7-3; J gene: TRBJ2-2; clone size: NA
CDR3 protein: CASSLVAREDYEQYF; CDR3 DNA: TGTGCCAGCAGCTTAGTGGCGCGGGAGGACTACGAGCAGTACTTC; D gene: TRBD2; V gene: TRBV7-2; J gene: TRBJ2-7; clone size: NA
CDR3 protein: CASSLGTGWQPQHF; CDR3 DNA: TGTGCCAGCAGTTTAGGGACAGGGTGGCAGCCCCAGCATTTT; D gene: TRBD1; V gene: TRBV12-3/TRBV12-4; J gene: TRBJ1-5; clone size: few
CDR3 protein: CASSGRTGPPDTQYF; CDR3 DNA: TGTGCCAGCAGTGGCAGGACAGGGCCCCCAGATACGCAGTATTTT; D gene: TRBD1; V gene: TRBV12-3/TRBV12-4; J gene: TRBJ2-3; clone size: many
CDR3 protein: CASSLGQGYSYEQYF; CDR3 DNA: TGTGCCAGCAGTTTAGGCCAGGGTTACTCCTACGAGCAGTACTTC; D gene: NA; V gene: TRBV5-1; J gene: TRBJ2-7; clone size: many
CDR3 protein: CSVVGGDSHYNEQFF; CDR3 DNA: TGCAGCGTTGTGGGTGGGGACAGCCATTACAATGAGCAGTTCTTC; D gene: TRBD1; V gene: TRBV29-1; J gene: TRBJ2-1; clone size: NA
CDR3 protein: CASSSQTTGDTEAVF; CDR3 DNA: TGCGCCAGCAGCTCGCAGACGACAGGGGACACTGAAGCGGTCTTT; D gene: TRBD1; V gene: TRBV5-1; J gene: TRBJ1-1; clone size: few
CDR3 protein: CASSSDSTYEQYF; CDR3 DNA: TGTGCCAGCAGTTCGGACAGTACCTACGAGCAGTACTTC; D gene: NA; V gene: TRBV12-3/TRBV12-4; J gene: TRBJ2-7; clone size: many
CDR3 protein: CASGAGGSGELFF; CDR3 DNA: TGTGCCAGCGGGGCCGGGGGATCCGGGGAGCTGTTTTTT; D gene: NA; V gene: TRBV12-3/TRBV12-4; J gene: TRBJ2-2; clone size: many
CDR3 protein: CASSWPPSGRAWSGELFF; CDR3 DNA: TGTGCCAGCAGCTGGCCCCCTAGCGGGAGGGCCTGGAGCGGGGAGCTGTTTTTT; D gene: TRBD2; V gene: TRBV11-1; J gene: TRBJ2-2; clone size: few
CDR3 protein: CASSRIAGGRDTQYF; CDR3 DNA: TGTGCCAGCAGCAGGATAGCGGGGGGGAGGGATACGCAGTATTTT; D gene: TRBD2; V gene: TRBV7-2; J gene: TRBJ2-3; clone size: NA
CDR3 protein: CASSLGGEQGHGYTF; CDR3 DNA: TGTGCCAGCAGCTTAGGGGGGGAACAGGGGCATGGCTACACCTTC; D gene: TRBD1; V gene: TRBV7-9; J gene: TRBJ1-2; clone size: NA
CDR3 protein: CASSLTGGVEYGYTF; CDR3 DNA: TGCGCCAGCAGCTTGACAGGGGGCGTCGAGTATGGCTACACCTTC; D gene: TRBD1; V gene: TRBV5-1; J gene: TRBJ1-2; clone size: NA
CDR3 protein: CASSRLTGGSTEAFF; CDR3 DNA: TGTGCCAGTAGCCGGCTGACAGGGGGGAGCACTGAAGCTTTCTTT; D gene: TRBD1; V gene: TRBV19; J gene: TRBJ1-1; clone size: few
CDR3 protein: CASSPGPDGNTEAFF; CDR3 DNA: TGTGCCAGCAGCCCGGGGCCAGACGGGAACACTGAAGCTTTCTTT; D gene: NA; V gene: TRBV7-8; J gene: TRBJ1-1; clone size: NA
CDR3 protein: CASSLGQGKDTQYF; CDR3 DNA: TGTGCCAGCAGTTTAGGACAGGGGAAGGATACGCAGTATTTT; D gene: TRBD1; V gene: TRBV27; J gene: TRBJ2-3; clone size: NA
CDR3 protein: CASTRGGHLYEQYF; CDR3 DNA: TGTGCCAGCACCCGTGGGGGACACCTCTACGAGCAGTACTTC; D gene: NA; V gene: TRBV12-3/TRBV12-4; J gene: TRBJ2-7; clone size: NA
CDR3 protein: CASSLYGDSPLHF; CDR3 DNA: TGCGCCAGCAGCTTGTACGGCGACTCACCCCTCCACTTT; D gene: NA; V gene: TRBV5-1; J gene: TRBJ1-6; clone size: few
CDR3 protein: CASSKTGSAAGTTNEQFF; CDR3 DNA: TGTGCCAGCAGCAAAACAGGGTCGGCCGCGGGAACTACGAATGAGCAGTTCTTC; D gene: NA; V gene: TRBV14; J gene: TRBJ2-1; clone size: NA
CDR3 protein: CASSSPISSTDTQYF; CDR3 DNA: TGTGCCAGCAGCTCCCCGATCTCTAGCACAGATACGCAGTATTTT; D gene: NA; V gene: TRBV7-9; J gene: TRBJ2-3; clone size: few